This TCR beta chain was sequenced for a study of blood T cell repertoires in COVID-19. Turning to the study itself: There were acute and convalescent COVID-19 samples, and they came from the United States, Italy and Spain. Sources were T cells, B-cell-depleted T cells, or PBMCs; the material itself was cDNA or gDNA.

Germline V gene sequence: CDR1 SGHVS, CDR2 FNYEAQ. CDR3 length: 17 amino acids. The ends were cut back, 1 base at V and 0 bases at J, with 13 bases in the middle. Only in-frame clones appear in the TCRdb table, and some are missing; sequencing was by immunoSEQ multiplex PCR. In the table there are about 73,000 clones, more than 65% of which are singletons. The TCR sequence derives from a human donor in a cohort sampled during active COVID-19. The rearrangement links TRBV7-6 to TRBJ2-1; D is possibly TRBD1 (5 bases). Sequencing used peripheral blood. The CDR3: CASSLVVDSNSYNEQFF. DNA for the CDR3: TGTGCCAGCAGCTTAGTAGTCGACAGCAACTCCTACAATGAGCAGTTCTTC.